The 3 T cell receptor beta chains reported below all come from one sample, sequenced in a study of T cells after yellow fever vaccination. TCRdb reprocessed the 5' RACE reads with MiXCR, giving one entry per CDR3 protein. The sample yields 170,000 or so distinct CDR3 sequences, approximately 9.9% seen once. The source was CD8+ T cells sorted from PBMCs, collected 45 days after the yellow fever booster vaccination. These receptors all stem from a man aged 18 to 29 who received the YFV17D yellow fever vaccine.

In this sample, this clonotype turned up a few times. The chain uses TRBV29-1 and TRBJ2-2; 11 bases fit TRBD1. CDR1 and CDR2 from the germline V gene are SQVTM and ANQGSEA. CDR3 length: 13 amino acids. CDR3 sequence: CSVGTGGAGELFF. The DNA for the CDR3 is TGCAGTGTAGGGACAGGGGGTGCCGGGGAGCTGTTTTTT.

The J gene is TRBJ1-2, the V gene TRBV19; TRBD1 is a possible D gene (6 bases). Trimming left V 4 bases short and J 4 bases short, with 16 bases between. This CDR3 has 15 residues. Per germline, CDR1 LNHDA and CDR2 SQIVND (reference sequence). The CDR3 sequence: CASSTGMDSIYGYTF. The DNA of the CDR3 is TGTGCCAGTAGTACAGGAATGGACAGCATCTATGGCTACACCTTC. The complete variable domain, with remaining parts taken from reference TRBV19 and TRBJ1-2, reads DGGITQSPKYLFRKEGQNVTLSCEQNLNHDAMYWYRQDPGQGLRLIYYSQIVNDFQKGDIAEGYSVSREKKESFPLTVTSAQKNPTAFYLCASSTGMDSIYGYTFGSGTRLTVV.

The rearrangement links TRBV7-2 to TRBJ1-1, with a weak D call TRBD1 (5 bases). The CDR3 sequence is 14 residues long. Germline values: CDR1 SGHTA, CDR2 FQGNSA. Deletions cut 1 base from V and 11 bases from J, with 17 bases between. The CDR3 is CASSLGHTVRGAFF. In DNA, the CDR3 is TGTGCCAGCAGCTTAGGTCACACAGTCCGGGGGGCTTTCTTT.